This T cell receptor (beta chain) was identified in a study of blood T cell repertoires in COVID-19. Overall study: PBMCs, B-cell-depleted T cells, or T cells provided the cDNA or gDNA that made up the material.

All enrollees were roughly 18 to 100 years old and from 24 US areas. Grouping used clinical history reported by participants in a survey and questionnaire. All recovered Cohort 3 donors got two negative PCRs, got clearance, or saw symptom resolution. Libraries were prepared by immunoSEQ multiplex PCR; TCRdb keeps only in-frame clonotypes and omits some of them. There are 200,000 or so clones in the sample; roughly 90% occur only once, and roughly 8.4% lies in the top ten. There are 14 residues in the CDR3. V dropped 3 bases and J dropped 0 bases, with 6 bases sitting between them. The germline V gene has CDR1 LNHDA and CDR2 SQIVND (reference sequence).

This chain joins TRBV19 and TRBJ1-5; no firm D call. The clonotype originates from a woman aged 18-29 years who had recovered from COVID-19. The sequenced sample was PBMCs or T cells enriched from blood (not recorded which). The CDR3 nucleotides are TGTGCCAGTAGTATGGAGTATAGCAATCAGCCCCAGCATTTT. Translating it yields CASSMEYSNQPQHF. Filled out from reference TRBV19 and TRBJ1-5, the complete variable domain reads DGGITQSPKYLFRKEGQNVTLSCEQNLNHDAMYWYRQDPGQGLRLIYYSQIVNDFQKGDIAEGYSVSREKKESFPLTVTSAQKNPTAFYLCASSMEYSNQPQHFGDGTRLSIL.